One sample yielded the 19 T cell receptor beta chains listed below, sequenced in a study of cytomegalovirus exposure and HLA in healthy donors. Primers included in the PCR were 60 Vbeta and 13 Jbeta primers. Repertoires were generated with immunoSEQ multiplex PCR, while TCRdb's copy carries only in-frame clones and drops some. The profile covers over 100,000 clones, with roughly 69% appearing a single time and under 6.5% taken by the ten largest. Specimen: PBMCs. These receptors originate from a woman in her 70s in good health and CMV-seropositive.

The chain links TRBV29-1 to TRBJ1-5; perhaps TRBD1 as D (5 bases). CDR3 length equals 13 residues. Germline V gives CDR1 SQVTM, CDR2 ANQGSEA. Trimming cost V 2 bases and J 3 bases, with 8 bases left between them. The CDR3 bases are TGCAGCGTTGAATCAGGGCCCAATCAGCCCCAGCATTTT. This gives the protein CSVESGPNQPQHF.

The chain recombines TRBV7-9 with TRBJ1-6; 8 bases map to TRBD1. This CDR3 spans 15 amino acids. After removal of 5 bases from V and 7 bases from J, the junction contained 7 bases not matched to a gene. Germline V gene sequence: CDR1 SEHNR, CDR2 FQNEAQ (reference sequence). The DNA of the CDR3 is TGTGCCAGCAGCCAAGGGACAGGAGGAAATTCACCCCTCCACTTT. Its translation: CASSQGTGGNSPLHF.

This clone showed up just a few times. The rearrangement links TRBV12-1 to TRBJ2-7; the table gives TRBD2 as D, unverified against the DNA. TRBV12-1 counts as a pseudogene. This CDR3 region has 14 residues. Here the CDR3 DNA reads TGTGCCAGCAGCTTTGGAGCGGGGTTCTACGAGCAGTACTTC. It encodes CASSFGAGFYEQYF.

Here the CDR3 reads CASSLRGSDTSPLHF. The CDR3 nucleotides read TGTGCCAGCAGCTTAAGGGGGTCGGATACTTCACCCCTCCACTTT. The chain couples TRBV7-2 to TRBJ1-6, with D possibly matching TRBD1 (6 bases). With 2 bases removed from V and 9 bases from J, the gap between germline ends came to 14 bases. Germline V gene sequence: CDR1 SGHTA, CDR2 FQGNSA. The CDR3 sequence is 15 residues long.

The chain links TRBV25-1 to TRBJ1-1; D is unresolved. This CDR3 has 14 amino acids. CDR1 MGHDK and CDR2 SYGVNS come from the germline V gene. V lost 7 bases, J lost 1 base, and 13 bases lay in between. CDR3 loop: CASNDPRRNTEAFF. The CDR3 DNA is TGTGCCAGCAACGATCCCAGGCGGAACACTGAAGCTTTCTTT.

CDR3 coding DNA: TGTGCCAGCAGCCCCGGAGGGAGGACTGAAGCTTTCTTT. As protein: CASSPGGRTEAFF. The chain joins TRBV11-1 to TRBJ1-1; D uncertain. This CDR3 has 13 residues. Trimming left V 5 bases short and J 5 bases short, with 12 bases between. In germline, CDR1 is SGHAT, CDR2 FQDESV (reference sequence).

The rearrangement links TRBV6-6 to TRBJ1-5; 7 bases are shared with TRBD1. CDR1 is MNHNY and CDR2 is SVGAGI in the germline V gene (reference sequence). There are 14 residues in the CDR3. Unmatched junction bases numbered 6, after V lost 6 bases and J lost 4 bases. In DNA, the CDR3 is TGTGCCAGCAGGGACAGGAATAATAATCAGCCCCAGCATTTT. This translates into CASRDRNNNQPQHF.

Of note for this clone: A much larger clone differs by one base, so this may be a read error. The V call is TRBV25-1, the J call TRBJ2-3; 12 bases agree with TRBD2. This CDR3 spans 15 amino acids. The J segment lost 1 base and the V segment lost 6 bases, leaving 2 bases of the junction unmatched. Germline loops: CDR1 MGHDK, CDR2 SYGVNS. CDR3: CASRASGGGTDTQYF. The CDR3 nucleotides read TGTGCCAGCAGGGCTAGCGGGGGGGGCACAGATACGCAGTATTTT.

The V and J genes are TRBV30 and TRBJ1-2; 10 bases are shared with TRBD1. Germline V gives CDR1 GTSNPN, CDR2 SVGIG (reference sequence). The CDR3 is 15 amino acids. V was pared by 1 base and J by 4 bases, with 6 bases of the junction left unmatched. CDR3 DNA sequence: TGTGCCTGGAGTGGGGGGACAGGGGCCTCCTATGGCTACACCTTC. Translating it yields CAWSGGTGASYGYTF.

As DNA, the CDR3 is TGTGCCACCAGCAGAGCGGGGGTGGGCAATCAGCCCCAGCATTTT. This gives the protein CATSRAGVGNQPQHF. This sequence joins TRBV15 and TRBJ1-5; D possibly corresponds to TRBD1 (5 bases). Looked up from germline, CDR1 is LNHNV and CDR2 is YYDKDF (reference sequence). Trimming pared 1 base from V and 2 bases from J, leaving 9 bases between. The CDR3 length is 15 residues. Looking up the rest from reference TRBV15 and TRBJ1-5 gives the full variable domain: DAMVIQNPRYQVTQFGKPVTLSCSQTLNHNVMYWYQQKSSQAPKLLFHYYDKDFNNEADTPDNFQSRRPNTSFCFLDIRSPGLGDTAMYLCATSRAGVGNQPQHFGDGTRLSIL.

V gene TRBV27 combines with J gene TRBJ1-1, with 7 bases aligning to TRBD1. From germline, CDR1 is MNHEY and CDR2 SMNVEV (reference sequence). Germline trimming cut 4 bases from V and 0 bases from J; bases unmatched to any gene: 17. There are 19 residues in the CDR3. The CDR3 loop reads CASSYGGTDRLDMNTEAFF. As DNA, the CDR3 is TGTGCCAGCAGTTATGGGGGTACGGACAGGCTCGATATGAACACTGAAGCTTTCTTT.

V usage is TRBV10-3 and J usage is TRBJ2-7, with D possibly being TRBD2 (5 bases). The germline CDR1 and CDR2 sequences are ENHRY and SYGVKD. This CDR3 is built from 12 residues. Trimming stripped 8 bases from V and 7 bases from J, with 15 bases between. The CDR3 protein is CAIGGRVDEQYF. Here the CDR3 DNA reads TGTGCCATCGGAGGTCGCGTGGATGAGCAGTACTTC.

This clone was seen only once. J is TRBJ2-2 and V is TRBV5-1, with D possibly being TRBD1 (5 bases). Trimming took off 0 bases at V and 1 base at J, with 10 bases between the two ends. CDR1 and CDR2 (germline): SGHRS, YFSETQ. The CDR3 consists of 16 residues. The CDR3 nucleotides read TGCGCCAGCAGCTTGGACGGTCAGGGGAACACCGGGGAGCTGTTTTTT. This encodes CASSLDGQGNTGELFF.

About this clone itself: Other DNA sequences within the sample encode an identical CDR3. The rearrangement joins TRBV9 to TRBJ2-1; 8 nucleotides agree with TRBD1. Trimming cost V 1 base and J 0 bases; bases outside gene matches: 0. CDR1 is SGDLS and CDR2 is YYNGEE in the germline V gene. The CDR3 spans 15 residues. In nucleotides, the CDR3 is TGTGCCAGCAGCGTACAGGGGGCCTCCTACAATGAGCAGTTCTTC. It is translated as CASSVQGASYNEQFF.

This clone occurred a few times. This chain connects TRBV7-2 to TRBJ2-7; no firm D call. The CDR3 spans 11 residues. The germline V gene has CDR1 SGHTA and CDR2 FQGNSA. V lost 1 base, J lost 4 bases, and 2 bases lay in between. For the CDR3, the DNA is TGTGCCAGCAGCTTAGTATACGAGCAGTACTTC. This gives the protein CASSLVYEQYF.

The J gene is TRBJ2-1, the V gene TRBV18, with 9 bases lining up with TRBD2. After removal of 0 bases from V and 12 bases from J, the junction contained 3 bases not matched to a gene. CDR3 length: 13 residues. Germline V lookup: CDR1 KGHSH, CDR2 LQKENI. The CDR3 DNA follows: TGTGCCAGCTCACCACCTTCTAGCGGGGTGCAGTTCTTC. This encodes CASSPPSSGVQFF. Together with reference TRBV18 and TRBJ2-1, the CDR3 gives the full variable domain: NAGVMQNPRHLVRRRGQEARLRCSPMKGHSHVYWYRQLPEEGLKFMVYLQKENIIDESGMPKERFSAEFPKEGPSILRIQQVVRGDSAAYFCASSPPSSGVQFFGPGTRLTVL.

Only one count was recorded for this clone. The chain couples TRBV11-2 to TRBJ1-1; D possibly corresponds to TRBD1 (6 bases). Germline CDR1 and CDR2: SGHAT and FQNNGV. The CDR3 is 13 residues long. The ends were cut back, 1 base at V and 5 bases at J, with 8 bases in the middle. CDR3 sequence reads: CASSLGGRTEAFF. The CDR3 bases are TGTGCCAGCAGCTTAGGGGGGCGGACTGAAGCTTTCTTT.

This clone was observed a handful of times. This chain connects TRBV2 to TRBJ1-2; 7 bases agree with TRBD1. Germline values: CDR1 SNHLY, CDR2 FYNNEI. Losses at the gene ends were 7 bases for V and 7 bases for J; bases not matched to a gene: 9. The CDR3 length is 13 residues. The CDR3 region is CASKSPGGFGYTF. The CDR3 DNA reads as TGTGCCAGCAAAAGTCCAGGGGGATTTGGCTACACCTTC.

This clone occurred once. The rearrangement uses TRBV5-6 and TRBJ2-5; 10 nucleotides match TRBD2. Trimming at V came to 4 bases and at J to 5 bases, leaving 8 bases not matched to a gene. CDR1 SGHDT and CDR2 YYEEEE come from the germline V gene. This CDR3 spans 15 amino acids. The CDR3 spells CASSTPSGGGETQYF. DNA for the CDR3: TGTGCCAGCAGCACCCCTAGCGGGGGCGGGGAGACCCAGTACTTC.